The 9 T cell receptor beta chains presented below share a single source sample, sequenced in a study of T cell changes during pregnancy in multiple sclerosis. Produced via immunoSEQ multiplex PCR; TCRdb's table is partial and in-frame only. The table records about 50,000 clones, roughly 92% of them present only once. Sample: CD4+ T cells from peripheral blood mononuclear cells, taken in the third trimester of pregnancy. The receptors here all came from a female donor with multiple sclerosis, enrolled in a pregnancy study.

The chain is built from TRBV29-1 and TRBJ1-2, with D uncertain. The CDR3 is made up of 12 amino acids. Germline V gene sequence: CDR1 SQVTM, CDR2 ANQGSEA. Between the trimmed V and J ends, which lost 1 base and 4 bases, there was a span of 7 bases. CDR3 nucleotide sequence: TGCAGCGTTGAAGGTCAGGCCTATGGCTACACCTTC. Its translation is CSVEGQAYGYTF.

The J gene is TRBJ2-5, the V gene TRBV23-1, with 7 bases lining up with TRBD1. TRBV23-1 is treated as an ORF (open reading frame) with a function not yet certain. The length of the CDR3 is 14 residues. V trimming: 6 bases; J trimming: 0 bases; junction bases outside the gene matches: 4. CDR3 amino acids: CASSPDRDQETQYF. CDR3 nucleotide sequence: TGCGCCAGCAGCCCAGACAGGGACCAAGAGACCCAGTACTTC.

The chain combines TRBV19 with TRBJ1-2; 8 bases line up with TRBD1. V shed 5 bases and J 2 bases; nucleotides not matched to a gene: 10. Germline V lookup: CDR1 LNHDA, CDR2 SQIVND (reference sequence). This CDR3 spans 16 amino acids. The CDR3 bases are TGTGCCAGTAGTTATATACTGGACAGGGAGAACTATGGCTACACCTTC. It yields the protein CASSYILDRENYGYTF. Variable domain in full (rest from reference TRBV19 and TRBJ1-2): DGGITQSPKYLFRKEGQNVTLSCEQNLNHDAMYWYRQDPGQGLRLIYYSQIVNDFQKGDIAEGYSVSREKKESFPLTVTSAQKNPTAFYLCASSYILDRENYGYTFGSGTRLTVV.

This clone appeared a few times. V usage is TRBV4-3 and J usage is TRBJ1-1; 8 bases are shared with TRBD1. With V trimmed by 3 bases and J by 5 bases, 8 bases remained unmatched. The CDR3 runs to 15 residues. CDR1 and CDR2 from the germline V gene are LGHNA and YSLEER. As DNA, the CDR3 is TGCGCCAGCAGCCACGGACAGGGACGTAGAACTGAAGCTTTCTTT. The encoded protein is CASSHGQGRRTEAFF.

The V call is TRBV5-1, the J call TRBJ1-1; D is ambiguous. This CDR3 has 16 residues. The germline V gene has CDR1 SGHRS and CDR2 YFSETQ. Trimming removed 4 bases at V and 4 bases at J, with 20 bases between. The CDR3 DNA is TGCGCCAGCAGCCCCTCTGGCACAGATTTTAGCACTGAAGCTTTCTTT. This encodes CASSPSGTDFSTEAFF.

CDR3 protein: CSVGQAPQETQYF. The CDR3 nucleotides read TGCAGCGTCGGACAGGCCCCCCAAGAGACCCAGTACTTC. V usage is TRBV29-1 and J usage is TRBJ2-5; TRBD1 agrees at 7 bases. The CDR3 is 13 amino acids. The trim removed 6 bases at V and 1 base at J, leaving 5 bases unmatched. The germline gives CDR1 SQVTM, CDR2 ANQGSEA.

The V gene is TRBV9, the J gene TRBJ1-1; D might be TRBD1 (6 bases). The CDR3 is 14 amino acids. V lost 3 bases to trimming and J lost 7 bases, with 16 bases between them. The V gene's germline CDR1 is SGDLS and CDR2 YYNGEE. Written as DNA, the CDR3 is TGTGCCAGCAGCGCCCTCTTACAAGGGGGTGAAGCTTTCTTT. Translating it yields CASSALLQGGEAFF.

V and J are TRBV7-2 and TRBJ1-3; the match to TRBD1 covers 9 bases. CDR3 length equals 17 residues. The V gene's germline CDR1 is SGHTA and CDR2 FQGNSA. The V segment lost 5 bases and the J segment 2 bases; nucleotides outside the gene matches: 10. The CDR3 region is CASSITGTGSAGNTIYF. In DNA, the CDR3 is TGTGCCAGCAGCATAACCGGGACAGGGTCCGCTGGAAACACCATATATTTT. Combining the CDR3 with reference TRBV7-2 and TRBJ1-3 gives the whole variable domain GAGVSQSPSNKVTEKGKDVELRCDPISGHTALYWYRQSLGQGLEFLIYFQGNSAPDKSGLPSDRFSAERTGGSVSTLTIQRTQQEDSAVYLCASSITGTGSAGNTIYFGEGSWLTVV.

Here the CDR3 DNA reads TGTGCCAGCAGTTACCCAGGAGGGACAGGGGTCTACGAGCAGTACTTC. It yields the protein CASSYPGGTGVYEQYF. The chain employs TRBV6-5 and TRBJ2-7; 10 bases fit TRBD1. The V and J ends lost 2 bases and 3 bases, in that order; junction bases with no gene match: 7. CDR1 and CDR2 from the germline V gene are MNHEY and SVGAGI. The CDR3 is made up of 16 amino acids.